These 21 T cell receptor beta chains originate from one sample sequenced in a study of STAT3 mutations in large granular lymphocyte leukemia. This table comes from immunoSEQ multiplex PCR, and its TCRdb copy is limited to in-frame clones, with some not included. The table includes around 39,000 clones, 88% detected once. Their recognized antigens are unknown. Study conclusions and caveats: In T-cell large granular lymphocyte leukemia, about half of patients showed multiple immunodominant subclonotypes.

Sequencing was performed on PBMCs. Source of these receptors: a human donor with T large granular lymphocyte leukemia. Some clones in this sample may be carry-over from other donors' samples.

This chain connects TRBV7-9 to TRBJ1-1; TRBD1 matches at 7 bases. CDR1 is SEHNR and CDR2 is FQNEAQ in the germline V gene (reference sequence). CDR3 length equals 13 residues. Trimming removed 7 bases from V and 6 bases from J; junction bases left unmatched: 8. CDR3 amino acids: CASTDWRGPEAFF. In DNA form, the CDR3 reads TGTGCCAGCACAGACTGGAGGGGGCCTGAAGCTTTCTTT.

This sequence joins TRBV7-9 and TRBJ1-4; unclear D gene. The CDR3 covers 12 residues. Trimming shortened V by 2 bases and J by 8 bases, and 6 bases separated the two germline ends. Germline CDR1 is SEHNR and CDR2 is FQNEAQ (reference sequence). The CDR3 DNA is TGTGCCAGCAGCTTAATGCAGGAAAAACTGTTTTTT. It translates to CASSLMQEKLFF. The variable domain in full, completed from reference TRBV7-9 and TRBJ1-4, reads DTGVSQNPRHKITKRGQNVTFRCDPISEHNRLYWYRQTLGQGPEFLTYFQNEAQLEKSRLLSDRFSAERPKGSFSTLEIQRTEQGDSAMYLCASSLMQEKLFFGSGTQLSVL.

This clone was counted once. The chain links TRBV30 to TRBJ2-7, with D possibly called TRBD1 or TRBD2 (5 bases each). Germline V CDR1 and CDR2: GTSNPN, SVGIG (reference sequence). Trimming removed 4 bases at V and 6 bases at J, with 16 bases between. The CDR3 spans 13 residues. CDR3 nucleotides: TGTGCCTGGACCAAAGGCTGGGGGATCGAGCAGTACTTC. This sequence encodes CAWTKGWGIEQYF.

In its sample, this clone was seen once. The genes are TRBV4-1 and TRBJ1-1; D gene unclear. The germline V and J ends were trimmed by 4 bases and 2 bases, with 5 bases remaining between them. Germline V gene data show CDR1 as MGHRA and CDR2 as YSYEKL. CDR3 length: 12 residues. CDR3 amino acids: CASSRGNTEAFF. The CDR3 region has the DNA TGCGCCAGCAGCCGAGGAAACACTGAAGCTTTCTTT.

The genes are TRBV27 and TRBJ1-6; TRBD1 matches 12 bases. CDR3 size: 18 residues. Trimming removed 6 bases from V and 0 bases from J; junction bases left unmatched: 6. Per the germline V gene, CDR1 is MNHEY and CDR2 is SMNVEV (reference sequence). CDR3 residues: CASRTGTGGHSYNSPLHF. In nucleotides, the CDR3 is TGTGCCAGCAGAACCGGGACAGGGGGCCACTCCTATAATTCACCCCTCCACTTT.

This clone occurred once. The chain couples TRBV5-1 to TRBJ2-4; TRBD2 matches 7 bases. V shed 2 bases, J shed 0 bases, and the junction held 5 bases outside the gene matches. This CDR3 contains 16 residues. Germline CDR1 SGHRS, CDR2 YFSETQ. CDR3 loop: CASSLGPGGAKNIQYF. The CDR3 nucleotides are TGCGCCAGCAGCTTAGGGCCGGGGGGAGCCAAAAACATTCAGTACTTC.

This chain uses TRBV27 with TRBJ2-1; TRBD2 is a possible D gene (6 bases). V was pared by 3 bases and J by 10 bases, with 10 bases between. Germline-derived CDR1 and CDR2 are MNHEY and SMNVEV (reference sequence). The CDR3 runs 12 residues. The CDR3 DNA sequence: TGTGCCAGCAGTTTTGGAGGGACCGAGCAGTTCTTC. It specifies CASSFGGTEQFF.

The chain is built from TRBV11-2 and TRBJ1-4, with 9 bases fitting TRBD1. The CDR3 is made up of 14 amino acids. After removal of 3 bases from V and 7 bases from J, the junction contained 3 bases not matched to a gene. Germline V gives CDR1 SGHAT, CDR2 FQNNGV. The CDR3 region is CASSFTGGVEKLFF. The CDR3, as DNA: TGTGCCAGCAGCTTCACAGGGGGCGTTGAAAAACTGTTTTTT.

This chain links TRBV19 with TRBJ1-5; 9 nucleotides match TRBD1. The CDR3 has 15 residues. Germline V gives CDR1 LNHDA, CDR2 SQIVND (reference sequence). V lost 6 bases to trimming and J lost 0 bases; unmatched junction nucleotides: 3. CDR3 nucleotides: TGTGCCAGTAGGGACAGGGGCTATAGCAATCAGCCCCAGCATTTT. Translated: CASRDRGYSNQPQHF. Based on the CDR3 plus reference TRBV19 and TRBJ1-5, the full variable domain is DGGITQSPKYLFRKEGQNVTLSCEQNLNHDAMYWYRQDPGQGLRLIYYSQIVNDFQKGDIAEGYSVSREKKESFPLTVTSAQKNPTAFYLCASRDRGYSNQPQHFGDGTRLSIL.

This sequence joins TRBV7-6 and TRBJ2-3; 9 bases fit TRBD2. Germline V gives CDR1 SGHVS, CDR2 FNYEAQ. The CDR3 consists of 16 residues. The V segment lost 1 base and the J segment 1 base; nucleotides outside the gene matches: 3. This chain's CDR3 is CASSLGAGGGTDTQYF. CDR3 DNA sequence: TGTGCCAGCAGCTTAGGAGCGGGGGGCGGCACAGATACGCAGTATTTT.

The gene calls are TRBV29-1 and TRBJ2-7, with D perhaps TRBD1 or TRBD2 (5 bases each). The CDR3 covers 14 residues. Trimming removed 7 bases from V and 0 bases from J, with 16 bases in between. Germline V gene sequence: CDR1 SQVTM, CDR2 ANQGSEA. The CDR3 here is CSAAGTGSSYEQYF. Here the CDR3 DNA reads TGCAGCGCTGCCGGGACGGGGAGCTCCTACGAGCAGTACTTC.

In this sample, this clone turned up a few times. The gene calls are TRBV2 and TRBJ2-5; D is undetermined. The CDR3 is made up of 14 amino acids. Trimming stripped 8 bases from V and 5 bases from J, with 18 bases between. Germline lookup yields CDR1 SNHLY and CDR2 FYNNEI. CDR3 nucleotide sequence: TGTGCCAGCGGGCAGCTTGGTCTCGGGGAGACCCAGTACTTC. Its translation is CASGQLGLGETQYF.

CDR3 residues: CASSPLRQTGVDNSPLHF. CDR3 in DNA: TGTGCCAGCAGCCCACTCCGCCAGACAGGGGTGGACAATTCACCCCTCCACTTT. The V gene is TRBV7-9, the J gene TRBJ1-6, with TRBD1 identical over 8 bases. CDR1 SEHNR and CDR2 FQNEAQ come from the germline V gene (reference sequence). This CDR3 spans 18 amino acids. The V segment lost 5 bases and the J segment 7 bases; nucleotides outside the gene matches: 16.

This chain joins TRBV14 and TRBJ1-2, with D possibly TRBD1 on 5 matching bases. V shed 4 bases and J shed 8 bases, with 17 bases lying between them. The CDR3 is 14 amino acids. Germline CDR1 SGHDN, CDR2 FVKESK. The CDR3 protein is CASSRDGFGVGYTF. As DNA, the CDR3 is TGTGCCAGCAGCCGGGACGGCTTCGGAGTCGGCTACACCTTC. Supplemented by reference TRBV14 and TRBJ1-2, the full variable domain reads EAGVTQFPSHSVIEKGQTVTLRCDPISGHDNLYWYRRVMGKEIKFLLHFVKESKQDESGMPNNRFLAERTGGTYSTLKVQPAELEDSGVYFCASSRDGFGVGYTFGSGTRLTVV.

The rearrangement links TRBV5-6 to TRBJ2-7; tentative D call: TRBD1 (6 bases). Germline V gene lookup returns CDR1 SGHDT and CDR2 YYEEEE. Trimming left V 2 bases short and J 2 bases short, with 20 bases between. This CDR3 spans 17 amino acids. CDR3 sequence (DNA): TGTGCCAGCAGCTTTATTAAAACAGGGTGGGGAACCTACGAGCAGTACGTC. It specifies CASSFIKTGWGTYEQYV.

CDR3 DNA sequence: TGTGCCAGCAGCATGCAGGGGATATATGAAGCTTTCTTT. It yields the protein CASSMQGIYEAFF. The rearrangement uses TRBV5-6 and TRBJ1-1, with D maybe TRBD1 (6 bases). V lost 4 bases and J 7 bases, leaving 14 bases between the germline ends. The germline CDR1 and CDR2 sequences are SGHDT and YYEEEE. This CDR3 has 13 residues.

The J gene is TRBJ2-1, the V gene TRBV13; 9 positions match TRBD2. The CDR3 totals 17 residues. The ends lost 2 bases at V and 7 bases at J; junction bases unmatched: 12. Germline CDR1 PRHDT, CDR2 FYEKMQ (reference sequence). As DNA, the CDR3 is TGTGCCAGCAGCTTAATGACGGGACTAGCAATGAATAATGAGCAGTTCTTC. Translated: CASSLMTGLAMNNEQFF.

The rearrangement links TRBV7-9 to TRBJ2-2; D unclear. Per the germline V gene, CDR1 is SEHNR and CDR2 is FQNEAQ (reference sequence). The CDR3 contains 15 residues. Trimming pared 5 bases from V and 1 base from J, leaving 11 bases between. The CDR3: CASSPRTENTGELFF. In nucleotides, the CDR3 is TGTGCCAGCAGCCCTCGGACGGAGAACACCGGGGAGCTGTTTTTT.

The chain recombines TRBV5-4 with TRBJ2-7; perhaps D is TRBD1 or TRBD2 (5 bases each). Germline values: CDR1 SGHNT, CDR2 YYREEE (reference sequence). This CDR3 spans 15 amino acids. The V end was cut by 0 bases, the J end by 0 bases, with 10 bases between. The CDR3 spells CASSLDPGSSYEQYF. The CDR3 nucleotides read TGTGCCAGCAGCTTGGACCCAGGGAGCTCCTACGAGCAGTACTTC.

The CDR3 here is CAWSPGGSNNQPQHF. The CDR3 DNA follows: TGTGCCTGGAGCCCGGGGGGGTCTAACAATCAGCCCCAGCATTTT. The chain carries TRBV30 and TRBJ1-5; the D gene is possibly TRBD1 (5 bases). Germline V lookup: CDR1 GTSNPN, CDR2 SVGIG (reference sequence). The V gene lost 3 bases and the J gene lost 3 bases, with 15 bases spanning the gap. CDR3 size: 15 residues.

V and J are TRBV6-5 and TRBJ1-1; D ambiguous. The CDR3 is made up of 14 amino acids. Germline-derived CDR1 and CDR2 are MNHEY and SVGAGI. V was pared by 0 bases and J by 5 bases, with 10 bases between. This CDR3 reads CASSYSMEGTEAFF. CDR3 nucleotide sequence: TGTGCCAGCAGTTACTCGATGGAAGGGACTGAAGCTTTCTTT.